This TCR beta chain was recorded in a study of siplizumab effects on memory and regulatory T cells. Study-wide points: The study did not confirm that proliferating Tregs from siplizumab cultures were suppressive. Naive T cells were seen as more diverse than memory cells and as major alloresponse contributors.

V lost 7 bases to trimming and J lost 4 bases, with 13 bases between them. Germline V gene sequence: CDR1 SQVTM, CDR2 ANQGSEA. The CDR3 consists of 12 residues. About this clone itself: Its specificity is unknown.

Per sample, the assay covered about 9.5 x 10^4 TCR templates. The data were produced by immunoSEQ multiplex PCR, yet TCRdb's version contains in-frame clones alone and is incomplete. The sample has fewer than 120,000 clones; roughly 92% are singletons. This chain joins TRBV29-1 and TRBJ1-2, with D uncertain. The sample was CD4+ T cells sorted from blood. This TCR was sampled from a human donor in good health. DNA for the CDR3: TGCAGCGGCCGGATGCCCTCCTATGGCTACACCTTC. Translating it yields CSGRMPSYGYTF.